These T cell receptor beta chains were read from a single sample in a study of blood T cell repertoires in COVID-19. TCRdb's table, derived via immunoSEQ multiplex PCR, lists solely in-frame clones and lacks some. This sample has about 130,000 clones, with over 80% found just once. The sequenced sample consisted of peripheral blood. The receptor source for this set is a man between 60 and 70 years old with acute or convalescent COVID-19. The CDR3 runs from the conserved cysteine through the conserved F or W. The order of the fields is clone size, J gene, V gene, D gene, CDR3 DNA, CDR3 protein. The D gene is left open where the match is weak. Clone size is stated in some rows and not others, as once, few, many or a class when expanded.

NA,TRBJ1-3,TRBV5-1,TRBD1,TGCGCCAGCAGCTTGACAGGGGCTGGAAACACCATATATTTT,CASSLTGAGNTIYF
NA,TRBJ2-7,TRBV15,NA,TGTGCCACCAGCAGAGATCCGGCAGCGTCCTACGAGCAGTACTTC,CATSRDPAASYEQYF
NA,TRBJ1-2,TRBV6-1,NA,TGTGCCAGCAGTGAAGCCAGGGGATATAACTATGGCTACACCTTC,CASSEARGYNYGYTF
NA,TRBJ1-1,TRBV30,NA,TGTGCCTGGAGTCGGAGCCTTGACACTGAAGCTTTCTTT,CAWSRSLDTEAFF
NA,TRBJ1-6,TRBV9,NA,TGTGCCAGCAGCACAAACCCGGGTTCCTATAATTTACCCCTCCACTTT,CASSTNPGSYNLPLHF
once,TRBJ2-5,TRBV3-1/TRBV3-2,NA,TGTGCCAGCAGCCAAGCCCCTAGACGGGCCCAGTACTTC,CASSQAPRRAQYF
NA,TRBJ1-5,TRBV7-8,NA,TGTGCCAGCAGCGGAAGGCGGGTGGTAAGCAATCAGCCCCAGCATTTT,CASSGRRVVSNQPQHF
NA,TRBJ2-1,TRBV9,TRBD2,TGTGCCAGCAGCGTAGTACCTAGCGGGATATACAATGAGCAGTTCTTC,CASSVVPSGIYNEQFF
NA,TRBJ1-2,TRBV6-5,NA,TGTGCCAGCAGTTCCCGGGATCCCATTTATGGCTACACCTTC,CASSSRDPIYGYTF
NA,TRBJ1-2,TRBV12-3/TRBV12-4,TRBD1,TGTGCCAGCAGTTTTGACAGGGGGGAAGGCTACACCTTC,CASSFDRGEGYTF
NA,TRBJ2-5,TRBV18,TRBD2,TGTGCCAGCTCTCGACTAGCGGGGGAGACCCAGTACTTC,CASSRLAGETQYF
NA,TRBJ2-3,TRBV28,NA,TGTGCCAGCAGTTTACGGCTCGGGGGTCCCCCTAGCACAGATACGCAGTATTTT,CASSLRLGGPPSTDTQYF
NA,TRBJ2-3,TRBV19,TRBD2,TGTGCCAGTAGACCGGGACTAGCGGGCATCACAGATACGCAGTATTTT,CASRPGLAGITDTQYF
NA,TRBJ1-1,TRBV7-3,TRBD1,TGTGCCAGCAGCTCCCGGGACAGGGGGAACACTGAAGCTTTCTTT,CASSSRDRGNTEAFF
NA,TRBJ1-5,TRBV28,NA,TGTGCCAGCAGTTTCACACAGGGCCTCAATCAGCCCCAGCATTTT,CASSFTQGLNQPQHF
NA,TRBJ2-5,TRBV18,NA,TGTGCCAGCTCACCACCGACGCTAGCGCAAGAGACCCAGTACTTC,CASSPPTLAQETQYF
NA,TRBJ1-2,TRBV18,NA,TGTGCCAGCTCACCTCAGAGGGTCGACTATGGCTACACCTTC,CASSPQRVDYGYTF
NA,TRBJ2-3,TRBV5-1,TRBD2,TGCGCCAGCAGTACCGGGACTAGCGGGACCACAGATACGCAGTATTTT,CASSTGTSGTTDTQYF
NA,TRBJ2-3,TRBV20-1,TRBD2,TGCAGTGCTAGTGGGCGGGAGGGGAGCACAGATACGCAGTATTTT,CSASGREGSTDTQYF
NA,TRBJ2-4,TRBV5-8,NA,TGTGCCAGCAGCCCACCCATAAAGTACCGCTACGAGAACATTCAGTACTTC,CASSPPIKYRYENIQYF
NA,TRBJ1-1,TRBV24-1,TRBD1,TGTGCCACCAGTGCCACAGGGGTGAACACTGAAGCTTTCTTT,CATSATGVNTEAFF
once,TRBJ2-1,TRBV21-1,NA,TGTGCCAGCAGCGTAGGGGACAGGGGTTACAATGAGCAGTTCTTC,CASSVGDRGYNEQFF
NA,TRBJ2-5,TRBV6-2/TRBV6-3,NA,TGTGCCAGCAGTTTCCCTACCGAGGCGAACCAGTACTTC,CASSFPTEANQYF
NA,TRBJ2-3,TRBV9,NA,TGTGCCAGCAGCGCAAGCACTAGCCGCACGCAGTATTTT,CASSASTSRTQYF
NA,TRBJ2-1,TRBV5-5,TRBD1,TGTGCCAGCAGCTTGGCCGGACAGGTCGCTTTGGGTGAGCAGTTCTTC,CASSLAGQVALGEQFF
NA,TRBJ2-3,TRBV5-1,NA,TGCGCCAGCAGCGGGGGGGCAAACACAGATACGCAGTATTTT,CASSGGANTDTQYF
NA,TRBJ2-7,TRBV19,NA,TGTGCCAGTAGTATAGGCCACGGGGGAGCGTCCCCCCACGAGCAGTACTTC,CASSIGHGGASPHEQYF
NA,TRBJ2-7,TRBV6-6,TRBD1,TGTGCCAGCGGGGGACAGATCTACGAGCAGTACTTC,CASGGQIYEQYF
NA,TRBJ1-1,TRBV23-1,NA,TGCGCCAGCAGTCCCCCTCACACTGAAGCTTTCTTT,CASSPPHTEAFF
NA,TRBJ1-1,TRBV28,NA,TGTGCCAGCAGTCCCCACAGCACTGAAGCTTTCTTT,CASSPHSTEAFF
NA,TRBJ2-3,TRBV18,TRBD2,TGTGCCAGCTCATCATTAGCGGGAGCTAGGGCAGATACGCAGTATTTT,CASSSLAGARADTQYF
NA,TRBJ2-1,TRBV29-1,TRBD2,TGCAGCGTTGGCCGGGAGGATTCCTACAATGAGCAGTTCTTC,CSVGREDSYNEQFF
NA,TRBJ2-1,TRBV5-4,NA,TGTGCCAGCAGCTTACCAAGGGGCACCGGTGAGCAGTTCTTC,CASSLPRGTGEQFF
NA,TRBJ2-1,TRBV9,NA,TGTGCCAGCAGCCCGCGGGACGCCTACAATGAGCAGTTCTTC,CASSPRDAYNEQFF
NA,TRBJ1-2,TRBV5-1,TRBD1,TGCGCCAGCAGCGGGGACAGGGGACGTGGCTACACCTTC,CASSGDRGRGYTF
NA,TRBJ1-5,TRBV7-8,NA,TGTGCCAGCAGCTTAGATCAGGGAAATCAGCCCCAGCATTTT,CASSLDQGNQPQHF
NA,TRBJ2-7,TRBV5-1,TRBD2,TGCGCCAGCACCCAGGGGCTTGGTAGCGGGAGCTACGAGCAGTACTTC,CASTQGLGSGSYEQYF
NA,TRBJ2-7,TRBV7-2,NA,TGTGCCAGCAGCTCGAAAGGAGGTAGCAGTGTGCAGTACTTC,CASSSKGGSSVQYF
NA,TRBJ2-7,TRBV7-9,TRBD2,TGTGCCAGCAGCTTCACGGGAGGACGACCCTACGAGCAGTACTTC,CASSFTGGRPYEQYF
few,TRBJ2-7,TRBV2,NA,TGTGCCACCGGGGGAGGTATATGGAGCGAGCAGTACTTC,CATGGGIWSEQYF
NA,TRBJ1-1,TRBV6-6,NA,TGTGCCAGCAGCCGGGAGGGACGGTTAAACACTGAAGCTTTCTTT,CASSREGRLNTEAFF
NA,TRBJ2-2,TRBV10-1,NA,TGCGCCAGCAGTGAGGCCCTAACCGGGGAGCTGTTTTTT,CASSEALTGELFF
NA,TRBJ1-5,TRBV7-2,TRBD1,TGTGCCAGCAGCTTAGGCGGGACAGGGGGCACGGAGCCCCAGCATTTT,CASSLGGTGGTEPQHF
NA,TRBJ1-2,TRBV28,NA,TGTGCCAGCACCACGAACAGCCGGGGCTACACCTTC,CASTTNSRGYTF
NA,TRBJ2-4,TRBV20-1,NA,TGCAGTGCTAGTTCCGGACAAGCGAACAAAAACATTCAGTACTTC,CSASSGQANKNIQYF
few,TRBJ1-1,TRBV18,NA,TGTGCCAGCTCACCCATCCGGGGGGCAGACACTGAAGCTTTCTTT,CASSPIRGADTEAFF
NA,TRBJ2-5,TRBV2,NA,TGTGCCAGCAGTGACGACTGGGAGACCCAGTACTTC,CASSDDWETQYF